One and the same sample provided the 17 T cell receptor beta chains below, sequenced in a study of blood T cell repertoires in COVID-19. Libraries were prepared by immunoSEQ multiplex PCR; TCRdb keeps only in-frame clonotypes and omits some of them. The sample has about 280,000 clones, about 85% seen once. The sample consisted of PBMCs or T cells enriched from blood (not recorded which). The receptors were gathered from a woman aged 50 to 65 who had recovered from COVID-19.

The chain combines TRBV28 with TRBJ1-1, with a possible D match to TRBD1 (5 bases). Germline loops: CDR1 MDHEN, CDR2 SYDVKM. Trimming removed 4 bases from V and 1 base from J, with 13 bases in between. CDR3 length: 15 residues. CDR3 in DNA: TGTGCCAGCAGTTCAAGGACACGAGAGAACACTGAAGCTTTCTTT. Amino acid sequence: CASSSRTRENTEAFF.

Only one count was recorded for this clone. The chain is built from TRBV6-6 and TRBJ1-6; 9 bases align to TRBD1. Trimming took 5 bases from V and 17 from J; bases not matched to a gene: 13. The CDR3 is made up of 14 amino acids. Germline V gene data show CDR1 as MNHNY and CDR2 as SVGAGI (reference sequence). The CDR3 DNA is TGTGCCAGCAGTACTTATGGGGACAGGGTAGAAATCCACTTT. Translating it yields CASSTYGDRVEIHF.

The J gene is TRBJ2-5, the V gene TRBV13; D remains ambiguous. V lost 7 bases and J 1 base, leaving 10 bases between the germline ends. Germline V gene data show CDR1 as PRHDT and CDR2 as FYEKMQ (reference sequence). The CDR3 loop spans 13 amino acids. CDR3 bases: TGTGCCAGCAACCAAAAGCCCCAAGAGACCCAGTACTTC. The encoded protein is CASNQKPQETQYF.

The V gene is TRBV19, the J gene TRBJ2-7; 12 bases match TRBD2. V dropped 6 bases and J dropped 4; count of bases not matched to a gene: 7. The CDR3 extends over 15 amino acids. The germline CDR1 and CDR2 sequences are LNHDA and SQIVND (reference sequence). This chain's CDR3 is CASRQTSGSLYEQYF. CDR3 DNA: TGTGCCAGTAGACAGACTAGCGGGAGTCTGTACGAGCAGTACTTC.

The V and J genes are TRBV25-1 and TRBJ2-5; TRBD1 aligns across 7 bases. The V gene's germline CDR1 is MGHDK and CDR2 SYGVNS. V dropped 1 base and J dropped 1; count of bases not matched to a gene: 12. This CDR3 comprises 18 residues. CDR3 residues: CASSEFPRDSYFQETQYF. CDR3 nucleotide sequence: TGTGCCAGCAGTGAATTTCCTCGGGACAGCTATTTCCAAGAGACCCAGTACTTC.

The sample holds one count of this clone. The gene calls are TRBV29-1 and TRBJ2-7, with TRBD2 matching over 8 bases. Germline V gene data show CDR1 as SQVTM and CDR2 as ANQGSEA. The CDR3 runs 13 residues. J gave up 2 bases and V 5 bases, and 5 bases lay outside the gene matches. Written as DNA, the CDR3 is TGCAGCGTTTCTAAGCGGGGGACCTACGAGCAGTACTTC. It codes for CSVSKRGTYEQYF.

The V and J genes are TRBV3-1 (or the pseudogene TRBV3-2) and TRBJ2-3; D not certain. V lost 4 bases to trimming and J lost 0 bases, with 11 bases between them. This CDR3 has 15 residues. Germline V gene data show CDR1 as LGHDT and CDR2 as YNNKEL (reference sequence). This CDR3 reads CASSRARPSTDTQYF. The CDR3, as DNA: TGTGCCAGCAGCCGAGCGCGACCTAGCACAGATACGCAGTATTTT.

The rearrangement joins TRBV5-1 to TRBJ2-7, with 11 bases aligning to TRBD2. The V segment lost 2 bases and the J segment 4 bases; nucleotides outside the gene matches: 8. The length of the CDR3 is 16 residues. Germline CDR1 and CDR2: SGHRS and YFSETQ. The chain's CDR3 is CASSLLPGLAEYEQYF. CDR3 nucleotides: TGCGCCAGCAGCTTATTACCGGGACTAGCGGAATACGAGCAGTACTTC.

The rearrangement joins TRBV7-3 to TRBJ1-1; weak D call: TRBD1 (6 bases). There are 14 residues in the CDR3. From germline, CDR1 is SGHTA and CDR2 FQGTGA. Trimming took off 4 bases at V and 6 bases at J, with 15 bases between the two ends. CDR3 sequence: CASSSGQPVSEAFF. The CDR3 DNA reads TGTGCCAGCAGCTCCGGACAGCCGGTCTCTGAAGCTTTCTTT.

The rearrangement uses TRBV2 and TRBJ2-6; D might be TRBD1 (6 bases). Germline CDR1 and CDR2: SNHLY and FYNNEI. The V end lost 4 bases, the J end lost 4 bases, and 11 bases lay between the germline ends. CDR3 length: 15 residues. The CDR3 loop reads CASSATGTGANVLTF. DNA of the CDR3: TGTGCCAGCAGTGCCACAGGGACCGGGGCCAACGTCCTGACTTTC.

The genes are TRBV11-1 and TRBJ2-1; 7 bases match TRBD2. Trimming cost V 3 bases and J 8 bases; bases outside gene matches: 4. The CDR3 totals 13 residues. Germline loops: CDR1 SGHAT, CDR2 FQDESV (reference sequence). The CDR3 is CASSLTGGDEQFF. CDR3 coding DNA: TGTGCCAGCAGCTTGACGGGGGGAGATGAGCAGTTCTTC.

V is TRBV27 and J is TRBJ2-2; D possibly corresponds to TRBD2 (6 bases). The CDR3 totals 12 residues. The ends were cut back, 3 bases at V and 14 bases at J, with 13 bases in the middle. CDR1 is MNHEY and CDR2 is SMNVEV in the germline V gene (reference sequence). The CDR3 bases are TGTGCCAGCAGTTTCGGAGGGGTCGAACTGTTTTTT. It encodes CASSFGGVELFF.

This clone was seen only a few times. This rearrangement joins TRBV18 to TRBJ2-3, with 9 bases fitting TRBD1. V was clipped by 3 bases and J by 5 bases; unmatched bases: 6. Per germline, CDR1 KGHSH and CDR2 LQKENI. The CDR3 runs 15 residues. This CDR3 is CASSPVQGALDTQYF. The DNA for the CDR3 is TGTGCCAGCTCACCCGTACAGGGGGCCTTAGATACGCAGTATTTT.

This sequence joins TRBV4-2 and TRBJ1-2; 9 nucleotides match TRBD1. The CDR3 has 15 amino acids. V lost 1 base to trimming and J lost 6 bases; unmatched junction nucleotides: 6. Germline V gives CDR1 LGHNA, CDR2 YNFKEQ. The CDR3 loop is CASSQGTGDAHGYTF. In DNA form, the CDR3 reads TGTGCCAGCAGCCAAGGGACAGGGGATGCTCATGGCTACACCTTC.

The rearrangement links TRBV19 to TRBJ2-7, with TRBD2 matching over 11 bases. Germline lookup yields CDR1 LNHDA and CDR2 SQIVND (reference sequence). V was clipped by 6 bases and J by 3 bases; unmatched bases: 7. CDR3 length equals 15 residues. The CDR3 sequence is CASSKGLAERYEQYF. CDR3 in DNA: TGTGCCAGTAGCAAGGGACTAGCGGAACGCTACGAGCAGTACTTC.

The genes are TRBV3-1 (or the pseudogene TRBV3-2) and TRBJ1-6; 7 bases line up with TRBD1. The CDR3 has 15 amino acids. Germline V CDR1 and CDR2: LGHDT, YNNKEL (reference sequence). The ends lost 4 bases at V and 9 bases at J; junction bases unmatched: 9. The CDR3 bases are TGTGCCAGCAGCCCACCTGACAGGGTAGGTTCACCCCTCCACTTT. Translated: CASSPPDRVGSPLHF.

The chain carries TRBV19 and TRBJ2-3; TRBD1 matches 9 bases. This CDR3 is built from 15 residues. The germline V gene has CDR1 LNHDA and CDR2 SQIVND (reference sequence). With 1 base clipped from V and 5 bases from J, the junction kept 4 bases outside the gene matches. CDR3 region: CASSIVQGAIDTQYF. The CDR3 DNA is TGTGCCAGTAGTATAGTACAGGGGGCAATAGATACGCAGTATTTT. Complete variable domain (other parts from reference TRBV19 and TRBJ2-3): DGGITQSPKYLFRKEGQNVTLSCEQNLNHDAMYWYRQDPGQGLRLIYYSQIVNDFQKGDIAEGYSVSREKKESFPLTVTSAQKNPTAFYLCASSIVQGAIDTQYFGPGTRLTVL.